The rows below give T cell receptor beta chains drawn from one sample of a study of blood T cells in healthy people across ages. In TCRdb, the 5' RACE reads were re-called with MiXCR into one record per CDR3 protein. The sample records hundreds of thousands of distinct CDR3 sequences, around three fifths being singletons. The specimen was blood. The receptors were gathered from a man aged 55 to 70 in good health. Both conserved end residues are part of each CDR3. Each record gives: J gene, CDR3 length, D gene, clone size, V gene, CDR3 DNA, CDR3 protein. D genes are given only for firm matches. Not all rows give a size; the values are once, few, many and, for expanded clones, a class.

j_gene: TRBJ2-3
len: 15
d_gene: -
abundance: many
v_gene: TRBV4-1
CDR3nt: TGCGCCAGCAGCCAAGGGAGGCGCGTAGCAGATACGCAGTATTTT
CDR3aa: CASSQGRRVADTQYF

j_gene: TRBJ2-5
len: 19
d_gene: TRBD2
abundance: -
v_gene: TRBV4-2
CDR3nt: TGTGCCAGCAGCCAAGAGTTGGGTCCTAGCGGGGGGGCAATGGAGACCCAGTACTTC
CDR3aa: CASSQELGPSGGAMETQYF

j_gene: TRBJ1-2
len: 16
d_gene: -
abundance: -
v_gene: TRBV6-5
CDR3nt: TGTGCCAGCAGTTACTCGATGGTCAGGGGTAACTATGGCTACACCTTC
CDR3aa: CASSYSMVRGNYGYTF

j_gene: TRBJ2-3
len: 15
d_gene: TRBD2
abundance: -
v_gene: TRBV2
CDR3nt: TGTGCCAGCATGGGCGGGGGGGCTCTTACAGATACGCAGTATTTT
CDR3aa: CASMGGGALTDTQYF

j_gene: TRBJ2-5
len: 15
d_gene: TRBD1
abundance: -
v_gene: TRBV9
CDR3nt: TGTGCCAGCAGCAGGACAGGGAGCTTAAAGGAGACCCAGTACTTC
CDR3aa: CASSRTGSLKETQYF

j_gene: TRBJ2-6
len: 15
d_gene: -
abundance: many
v_gene: TRBV27
CDR3nt: TGTGCCAGCAGTTTGAGGAGGATGGGGGCCAACGTCCTGACTTTC
CDR3aa: CASSLRRMGANVLTF

j_gene: TRBJ2-7
len: 15
d_gene: -
abundance: -
v_gene: TRBV5-6
CDR3nt: TGTGCCAGCAGCTTGGCAGGGTTCCCCTCCTACGAGCAGTACTTC
CDR3aa: CASSLAGFPSYEQYF

j_gene: TRBJ2-1
len: 16
d_gene: TRBD2
abundance: -
v_gene: TRBV28
CDR3nt: TGTGCCAGCAGACTAAATGGGGGCGGGAGGGCCGTTGAGCAGTTCTTC
CDR3aa: CASRLNGGGRAVEQFF

j_gene: TRBJ2-7
len: 12
d_gene: TRBD1
abundance: -
v_gene: TRBV28
CDR3nt: TGTGCCAGTTCGACAGGGAACTACGAGCAGTACTTC
CDR3aa: CASSTGNYEQYF

j_gene: TRBJ2-5
len: 16
d_gene: -
abundance: -
v_gene: TRBV5-1
CDR3nt: TGCGCCAGCAGCTTGGTCGCCGGGTCTCGCCAAGAGACCCAGTACTTC
CDR3aa: CASSLVAGSRQETQYF

j_gene: TRBJ2-7
len: 14
d_gene: -
abundance: few
v_gene: TRBV20-1
CDR3nt: TGCAGTGCCCAGACCCTAGACAGGTCCTACGAGCAGTACTTC
CDR3aa: CSAQTLDRSYEQYF

j_gene: TRBJ1-4
len: 14
d_gene: TRBD1
abundance: few
v_gene: TRBV3-1
CDR3nt: TGTGCCAGCAGCCGAACGGGACAGTATGAAAAACTGTTTTTT
CDR3aa: CASSRTGQYEKLFF

j_gene: TRBJ2-3
len: 12
d_gene: TRBD2
abundance: -
v_gene: TRBV20-1
CDR3nt: TGCAGTGCTAGGCAGGGACTAGATGTGCAGTATTTT
CDR3aa: CSARQGLDVQYF

j_gene: TRBJ2-1
len: 16
d_gene: TRBD1
abundance: -
v_gene: TRBV9
CDR3nt: TGTGCCAGCAGCCCGAACCAGGGGGCCGCCTACAATGAGCAGTTCTTC
CDR3aa: CASSPNQGAAYNEQFF

j_gene: TRBJ2-3
len: 16
d_gene: TRBD1
abundance: -
v_gene: TRBV6-5
CDR3nt: TGTGCCAGCAGTTACCAGGACAGGCCCACCACAGATACGCAGTATTTT
CDR3aa: CASSYQDRPTTDTQYF

j_gene: TRBJ2-5
len: 12
d_gene: -
abundance: few
v_gene: TRBV6-2/TRBV6-3
CDR3nt: TGTGCCAGCAGGGGACAACAGGAGACCCAGTACTTC
CDR3aa: CASRGQQETQYF

j_gene: TRBJ2-1
len: 12
d_gene: -
abundance: -
v_gene: TRBV20-1
CDR3nt: TGCAGTGTTTCGAGGAACTACAATGAGCAGTTCTTC
CDR3aa: CSVSRNYNEQFF

j_gene: TRBJ2-5
len: 15
d_gene: TRBD2
abundance: once
v_gene: TRBV20-1
CDR3nt: TGCAGTGCTGGGGCTAGCGGGGGTCTCCAAGAGACCCAGTACTTC
CDR3aa: CSAGASGGLQETQYF

j_gene: TRBJ2-7
len: 15
d_gene: -
abundance: many
v_gene: TRBV7-8
CDR3nt: TGTGCCAGCAGCTCTAATTGGGGTTCTTATGGCGAGCAGTACTTC
CDR3aa: CASSSNWGSYGEQYF

j_gene: TRBJ2-5
len: 14
d_gene: -
abundance: once
v_gene: TRBV6-1
CDR3nt: TGTGCCGGCAGTGAAAGTTTGGCCCAAGAGACCCAGTACTTC
CDR3aa: CAGSESLAQETQYF

j_gene: TRBJ2-7
len: 13
d_gene: TRBD1
abundance: -
v_gene: TRBV2
CDR3nt: TGTGCCAGCAGGCCCGGGACAGCTTACGAGCAGTACTTC
CDR3aa: CASRPGTAYEQYF

j_gene: TRBJ2-1
len: 14
d_gene: -
abundance: -
v_gene: TRBV2
CDR3nt: TGTGCCAGCAGTGTGGCCCGGGTGGGCAATGAGCAGTTCTTC
CDR3aa: CASSVARVGNEQFF

j_gene: TRBJ2-3
len: 16
d_gene: -
abundance: -
v_gene: TRBV20-1
CDR3nt: TGCAGTGCTAGTTCGCCACCCCTGGGCGTGACAGATACGCAGTATTTT
CDR3aa: CSASSPPLGVTDTQYF

j_gene: TRBJ2-1
len: 15
d_gene: TRBD2
abundance: -
v_gene: TRBV12-3/TRBV12-4
CDR3nt: TGTGCCAGCAGTTTGACGGGGGGGCGTTTAAATGAGCAGTTCTTC
CDR3aa: CASSLTGGRLNEQFF

j_gene: TRBJ2-4
len: 17
d_gene: TRBD1
abundance: -
v_gene: TRBV3-1
CDR3nt: TGTGCCAGCAGCCAAGATTTCGGACAGGGACCCAAAAACATTCAGTACTTC
CDR3aa: CASSQDFGQGPKNIQYF

j_gene: TRBJ2-1
len: 15
d_gene: TRBD2
abundance: -
v_gene: TRBV18
CDR3nt: TGTGCCAGCTCACCACCCGGGACTAGCATCAATGAGCAGTTCTTC
CDR3aa: CASSPPGTSINEQFF

j_gene: TRBJ2-5
len: 16
d_gene: TRBD1
abundance: few
v_gene: TRBV6-1
CDR3nt: TGTGCCAGCAGTGTTTGGAGGACAGGGGGTGAAGAGACCCAGTACTTC
CDR3aa: CASSVWRTGGEETQYF

j_gene: TRBJ2-2
len: 16
d_gene: TRBD1
abundance: few
v_gene: TRBV7-9
CDR3nt: TGTGCCAGCAGCCCCAGGGAGGACAGGGACACCGGGGAGCTGTTTTTT
CDR3aa: CASSPREDRDTGELFF

j_gene: TRBJ2-1
len: 15
d_gene: TRBD2
abundance: few
v_gene: TRBV27
CDR3nt: TGTGCCAGCAGTCCGTTCTTAGCGGGGGGGCCGGAGCAGTTCTTC
CDR3aa: CASSPFLAGGPEQFF

j_gene: TRBJ2-1
len: 17
d_gene: -
abundance: few
v_gene: TRBV6-4
CDR3nt: TGTGCCAGCAGTGACTCCCCGGGGCGGGGGCCCAACAATGAGCAGTTCTTC
CDR3aa: CASSDSPGRGPNNEQFF

j_gene: TRBJ2-5
len: 11
d_gene: -
abundance: many
v_gene: TRBV2
CDR3nt: TGTGCCAGCCGCAGCCAAGAGACCCAGTACTTC
CDR3aa: CASRSQETQYF

j_gene: TRBJ2-7
len: 13
d_gene: -
abundance: many
v_gene: TRBV25-1
CDR3nt: TGTGCCAGCACCCAAAGGGGTTACTACGAGCAGTACTTC
CDR3aa: CASTQRGYYEQYF

j_gene: TRBJ2-7
len: 14
d_gene: -
abundance: -
v_gene: TRBV7-2
CDR3nt: TGTGCCAGTGAGGTGCCCGGGTTCTCCTACGAGCAGTACTTC
CDR3aa: CASEVPGFSYEQYF

j_gene: TRBJ1-1
len: 14
d_gene: TRBD1
abundance: -
v_gene: TRBV2
CDR3nt: TGTGCCGCACAGGGGCTTCGCGGGGACACTGAAGCTTTCTTT
CDR3aa: CAAQGLRGDTEAFF

j_gene: TRBJ2-5
len: 15
d_gene: TRBD1
abundance: -
v_gene: TRBV11-2
CDR3nt: TGTGCCAGCAGCTTCAACACAGGGGGAGGAGAGACCCAGTACTTC
CDR3aa: CASSFNTGGGETQYF

j_gene: TRBJ2-5
len: 14
d_gene: -
abundance: few
v_gene: TRBV20-1
CDR3nt: TGCAGTGCTAGAGTAGCCGGGCGGGGAGAGACCCAGTACTTC
CDR3aa: CSARVAGRGETQYF

j_gene: TRBJ1-1
len: 11
d_gene: -
abundance: -
v_gene: TRBV11-2
CDR3nt: TGTGCCAGCACTCCCTACACTGAAGCTTTCTTT
CDR3aa: CASTPYTEAFF

j_gene: TRBJ1-5
len: 14
d_gene: -
abundance: -
v_gene: TRBV19
CDR3nt: TGTGCCAGTAGTTTCCAGGGAAGGCATCAGCCCCAGCATTTT
CDR3aa: CASSFQGRHQPQHF

j_gene: TRBJ2-7
len: 17
d_gene: TRBD2
abundance: many
v_gene: TRBV13
CDR3nt: TGTGCCAGCAGCTTAGGGGGGGGGGACCCCGCCTACAATGAGCAGTACTTC
CDR3aa: CASSLGGGDPAYNEQYF

j_gene: TRBJ2-1
len: 16
d_gene: -
abundance: -
v_gene: TRBV18
CDR3nt: TGTGCCAGCTCACCGTCTCAGGCCAGAATGGGGAATGAGCAGTTCTTC
CDR3aa: CASSPSQARMGNEQFF

j_gene: TRBJ2-6
len: 17
d_gene: TRBD1
abundance: few
v_gene: TRBV13
CDR3nt: TGTGCCAGCAGCTTACGGACAGGGGGCGCTGGGGCCAACGTCCTGACTTTC
CDR3aa: CASSLRTGGAGANVLTF

j_gene: TRBJ2-1
len: 12
d_gene: -
abundance: -
v_gene: TRBV24-1
CDR3nt: TGTGCCACCAGGGCCCCTGAGGCCGGCTGGTTCTTC
CDR3aa: CATRAPEAGWFF

j_gene: TRBJ1-6
len: 13
d_gene: -
abundance: -
v_gene: TRBV6-5
CDR3nt: TGTGCCAGCAGTTATACTTCTAACTCACCCCTCCACTTT
CDR3aa: CASSYTSNSPLHF

j_gene: TRBJ2-3
len: 15
d_gene: TRBD1
abundance: -
v_gene: TRBV9
CDR3nt: TGTGCCAGCAGCGTCGTCTTAGACAGGGCGGGTATGCAGTATTTT
CDR3aa: CASSVVLDRAGMQYF

j_gene: TRBJ2-5
len: 16
d_gene: TRBD2
abundance: -
v_gene: TRBV9
CDR3nt: TGTGCCAGCAGCGAGCCCGGGGCGGGGGACCAAGAGACCCAGTACTTC
CDR3aa: CASSEPGAGDQETQYF

j_gene: TRBJ2-3
len: 14
d_gene: -
abundance: few
v_gene: TRBV3-1
CDR3nt: TGTGCCAGCAGCCAATGGGTAGATACAGATACGCAGTATTTT
CDR3aa: CASSQWVDTDTQYF

j_gene: TRBJ1-5
len: 16
d_gene: TRBD1
abundance: -
v_gene: TRBV3-1
CDR3nt: TGTGCCAGCAGCCAAGGCTCTGGACAGGGGAATCAGCCCCAGCATTTT
CDR3aa: CASSQGSGQGNQPQHF

j_gene: TRBJ1-5
len: 13
d_gene: -
abundance: few
v_gene: TRBV9
CDR3nt: TGTGCCAGCAGCGCCCTCCCGAAGGAGCCCCAGCATTTT
CDR3aa: CASSALPKEPQHF

j_gene: TRBJ2-5
len: 14
d_gene: TRBD1
abundance: once
v_gene: TRBV29-1
CDR3nt: TGCAGCGTTGAAGGTGGGGACAGACAAGAGACCCAGTACTTC
CDR3aa: CSVEGGDRQETQYF

j_gene: TRBJ2-1
len: 16
d_gene: TRBD2
abundance: -
v_gene: TRBV28
CDR3nt: TGTGCCAGCAGTACTTGGGGGGGGAGGGCGTACAATGAGCAGTTCTTC
CDR3aa: CASSTWGGRAYNEQFF

j_gene: TRBJ1-2
len: 15
d_gene: TRBD1
abundance: -
v_gene: TRBV2
CDR3nt: TGTGCCAGCAGTGAAAGAACAGGGGGTATGACTGGCTACACCTTC
CDR3aa: CASSERTGGMTGYTF

j_gene: TRBJ1-5
len: 13
d_gene: TRBD1
abundance: -
v_gene: TRBV18
CDR3nt: TGTGCCAGCTCACCAGGGACAGATCAGCCCCAGCATTTT
CDR3aa: CASSPGTDQPQHF

j_gene: TRBJ2-5
len: 15
d_gene: -
abundance: -
v_gene: TRBV5-1
CDR3nt: TGCGCCAGCAGCTTGGTCCCCGGGCAGGGAGAGACCCAGTACTTC
CDR3aa: CASSLVPGQGETQYF

j_gene: TRBJ1-4
len: 14
d_gene: -
abundance: few
v_gene: TRBV5-1
CDR3nt: TGCGCCAGCAGCGTGGGACTGTATAATGAAAAACTGTTTTTT
CDR3aa: CASSVGLYNEKLFF

j_gene: TRBJ2-5
len: 16
d_gene: TRBD2
abundance: -
v_gene: TRBV12-3/TRBV12-4
CDR3nt: TGTGCCAGCAACCCTCCCAGCGGGGGGGCCGAGAAGACCCAGTACTTC
CDR3aa: CASNPPSGGAEKTQYF

j_gene: TRBJ2-2
len: 15
d_gene: -
abundance: once
v_gene: TRBV12-3/TRBV12-4
CDR3nt: TGTGCCAGCAGTCCCAACGGGCTGGGCACCGGGGAGCTGTTTTTT
CDR3aa: CASSPNGLGTGELFF

j_gene: TRBJ2-4
len: 16
d_gene: TRBD2
abundance: few
v_gene: TRBV11-2
CDR3nt: TGTGCCAGCAGCTTACTGGCGGGGGGTGTCAAAAACATTCAGTACTTC
CDR3aa: CASSLLAGGVKNIQYF

j_gene: TRBJ2-1
len: 16
d_gene: -
abundance: few
v_gene: TRBV20-1
CDR3nt: TGCAGTGCTAGAAACCCGACATCTTACTCCTACAATGAGCAGTTCTTC
CDR3aa: CSARNPTSYSYNEQFF

j_gene: TRBJ2-5
len: 18
d_gene: -
abundance: once
v_gene: TRBV3-1
CDR3nt: TGTGCCAGCAGCCAAGACCCACTTGGAGGGGCGTACCAAGAGACCCAGTACTTC
CDR3aa: CASSQDPLGGAYQETQYF